A single sample is the source of the 5 T cell receptor beta chains below, sequenced in a study of OX40 agonist ivuxolimab in advanced cancers. TCRdb's copy holds only in-frame clones and misses some; the assay was immunoSEQ multiplex PCR. The data hold about 68,000 clones, with around 93% observed a single time. The source material was CD4+ or CD8+ T cells sorted from blood, sampled in a trial of the OX40 agonist ivuxolimab. The receptors shown here come from an adult with an advanced solid tumor such as melanoma, head and neck, liver or kidney cancer.

The chain combines TRBV2 with TRBJ2-7; no clear D gene. The CDR3 has 16 amino acids. Germline V gene data show CDR1 as SNHLY and CDR2 as FYNNEI. Deletions cut 3 bases from V and 0 bases from J, with 15 bases between. CDR3 nucleotide sequence: TGTGCCAGCAGTGAGTCCGTCAGCTATCACTCCTACGAGCAGTACTTC. This codes for CASSESVSYHSYEQYF.

The rearrangement joins TRBV11-2 to TRBJ2-6; D unclear. The V and J ends lost 3 bases and 2 bases respectively, with 5 bases between them. The germline V gene encodes CDR1 SGHAT and CDR2 FQNNGV. The CDR3 loop spans 14 amino acids. The CDR3 spells CASSLGAGANVLTF. Written as DNA, the CDR3 is TGTGCCAGCAGCTTGGGTGCTGGGGCCAACGTCCTGACTTTC. The full variable domain, rest sourced from reference TRBV11-2 and TRBJ2-6, is EAGVAQSPRYKIIEKRQSVAFWCNPISGHATLYWYQQILGQGPKLLIQFQNNGVVDDSQLPKDRFSAERLKGVDSTLKIQPAKLEDSAVYLCASSLGAGANVLTFGAGSRLTVL.

This clone was seen once. This sequence joins TRBV15 and TRBJ1-1, with no clear D. Trimming took 0 bases from V and 1 from J, leaving 9 bases between them. CDR3 size: 15 residues. The V gene's germline CDR1 is LNHNV and CDR2 YYDKDF (reference sequence). Here the CDR3 DNA reads TGTGCCACCAGCAGAGATGCGGCACAGAACACTGAAGCTTTCTTT. It is translated as CATSRDAAQNTEAFF.

The V call is TRBV6-6, the J call TRBJ2-3; D perhaps matches TRBD2 (5 bases). V lost 10 bases and J 6 bases, leaving 17 bases between the germline ends. Per germline, CDR1 MNHNY and CDR2 SVGAGI (reference sequence). This CDR3 is built from 13 residues. The CDR3 loop is CAIRTASGDTQYF. The CDR3 region has the DNA TGTGCCATCCGGACGGCCTCGGGGGATACGCAGTATTTT.

The gene calls are TRBV2 and TRBJ1-1; a weak D match, TRBD1 (5 bases). The CDR3 covers 14 residues. The germline V gene has CDR1 SNHLY and CDR2 FYNNEI. With 6 bases removed from V and 0 bases from J, the gap between germline ends came to 11 bases. CDR3 sequence: CASRGTLMNTEAFF. In DNA form, the CDR3 reads TGTGCCAGCAGGGGGACGCTTATGAACACTGAAGCTTTCTTT. Combining the CDR3 with reference TRBV2 and TRBJ1-1 gives the whole variable domain EPEVTQTPSHQVTQMGQEVILRCVPISNHLYFYWYRQILGQKVEFLVSFYNNEISEKSEIFDDQFSVERPDGSNFTLKIRSTKLEDSAMYFCASRGTLMNTEAFFGQGTRLTVV.